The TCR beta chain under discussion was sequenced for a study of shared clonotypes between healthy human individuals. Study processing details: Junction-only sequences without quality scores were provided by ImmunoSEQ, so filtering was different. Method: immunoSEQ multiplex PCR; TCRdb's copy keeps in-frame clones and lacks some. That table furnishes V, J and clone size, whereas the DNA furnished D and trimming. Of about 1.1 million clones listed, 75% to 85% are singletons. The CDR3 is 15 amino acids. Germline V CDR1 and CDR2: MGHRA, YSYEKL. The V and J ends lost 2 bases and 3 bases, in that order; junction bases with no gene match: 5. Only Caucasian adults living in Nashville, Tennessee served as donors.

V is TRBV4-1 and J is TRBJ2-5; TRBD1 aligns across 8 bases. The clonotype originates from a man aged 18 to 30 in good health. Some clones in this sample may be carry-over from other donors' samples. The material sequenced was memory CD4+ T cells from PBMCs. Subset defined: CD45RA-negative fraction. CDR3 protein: CASSQLLQGEETQYF. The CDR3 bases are TGCGCCAGCAGCCAATTACTACAGGGGGAAGAGACCCAGTACTTC.